This is a list of T cell receptor beta chains from one sample in a study of identical twins. TCRdb reprocessed the 5' RACE reads via MiXCR and lists one record per CDR3 protein. Of 150,000 or so distinct CDR3 sequences detected, roughly 3.2% appear once; the ten largest clones hold 8.1%. The sample was memory T cells sorted from blood. These TCRs come from a man in his late teens or twenties in good health. CDR3s include the opening cysteine and the closing phenylalanine or tryptophan. The D gene is left open where the match is weak. Clone sizes are given selectively: once, few, many, or a class where the clone is expanded.

j_call d_call v_call clone_size cdr3_nt cdr3_aa
TRBJ2-5 NA TRBV20-1 many TGCAGTGCCCCGAAGATAGCGGAGGAGGAAGAGACCCAGTACTTC CSAPKIAEEEETQYF
TRBJ2-6 NA TRBV6-2/TRBV6-3 many TGTGCCAGCTTGCTCTCTGGGGCCAACGTCCTGACTTTC CASLLSGANVLTF
TRBJ2-1 NA TRBV24-1 NA TGTGCCACCAGTGATTTCGTCGCGACAGGGAGGAAAGGGGAAGGTGAGCAGTTCTTC CATSDFVATGRKGEGEQFF
TRBJ1-6 NA TRBV12-3/TRBV12-4 many TGTGCCAGCAGTCCTTCAGGCGGTACGTCCCTCCACTTT CASSPSGGTSLHF
TRBJ2-5 NA TRBV29-1 many TGCAGCGTCATACAGGGAGGGGAGACCCAGTACTTC CSVIQGGETQYF
TRBJ1-2 NA TRBV30 many TGTGCCTGGGATGTACCTAACTATGGCTACACCTTC CAWDVPNYGYTF
TRBJ2-7 NA TRBV6-5 NA TGCGTGACGGGATCGTCCTACGAGCAGTACTTC CVTGSSYEQYF
TRBJ2-1 NA TRBV25-1 many TGTGCCAGCAGCGGGACTTTTGCTTACAATGAGCAGTTCTTC CASSGTFAYNEQFF
TRBJ1-1 TRBD1 TRBV20-1 many TGCAGTGCTCCCCAGGGGACAGGGTGGGGGGGCACTGAAGCTTTCTTT CSAPQGTGWGGTEAFF
TRBJ2-1 NA TRBV20-1 many TGCAGTGCTAGAGTTAGGGGGAGGGTTGAGCAGTTCTTC CSARVRGRVEQFF
TRBJ2-5 NA TRBV27 NA TGTGCCAGCAAGTCTCACCCCTCTTCGGAGACCCAGTACTTC CASKSHPSSETQYF
TRBJ2-3 TRBD2 TRBV28 many TGTGCCAGCATTGCGGGAGGGACAGATACGCAGTATTTT CASIAGGTDTQYF
TRBJ2-4 NA TRBV10-3 many TGTGCCATCAGTGAGTCAGGGTCAGAAGTAGCCAAAAACATTCAGTACTTC CAISESGSEVAKNIQYF
TRBJ1-6 TRBD1 TRBV20-1 NA TGCAGTGCTAGAGAGGGACAGAATTCACCCCTCCACTTT CSAREGQNSPLHF
TRBJ2-3 TRBD2 TRBV24-1 many TGTGCCACCAGTGATGCCCCTAGCGGGACAAGCACAGATACGCAGTATTTT CATSDAPSGTSTDTQYF
TRBJ2-2 NA TRBV7-2 many TGTGCCAGCAGCCTACTGGGCGCGAACACCGGGGAGCTGTTTTTT CASSLLGANTGELFF
TRBJ2-3 NA TRBV24-1 many TGTGCCACCAGTGATGGGATGCCAGATACGCAGTATTTT CATSDGMPDTQYF
TRBJ2-1 TRBD2 TRBV29-1 many TGCAGCGTTAAAAATCCGGGACCGAGAGGACTAGCCTTCTTCGATGAGCAGTTCTTC CSVKNPGPRGLAFFDEQFF
TRBJ2-1 TRBD2 TRBV7-2 many TGTGCCAGCAGCTTAGGGCTAGCGGGAGTAGTAAATGAGCAGTTCTTC CASSLGLAGVVNEQFF
TRBJ1-5 TRBD1 TRBV10-3 many TGTGCCATCAGGGCCGACAGGGGTGACCAGCCCCAGCATTTT CAIRADRGDQPQHF
TRBJ2-2 TRBD2 TRBV9 many TGTGCCAGCAGCCCTGACGTAGCGGGAGGGGAGCTGTTTTTT CASSPDVAGGELFF
TRBJ2-2 TRBD1 TRBV15 many TGTGCCACCAGCAGAGGGGACAGGGGGCCCGCCGGGGAGCTGTTTTTT CATSRGDRGPAGELFF
TRBJ1-1 NA TRBV12-3/TRBV12-4 many TGTGCCACCGCAACGGCCGAGAACACTGAAGCTTTCTTT CATATAENTEAFF
TRBJ1-1 NA TRBV20-1 many TGCAGTGCTAGAGATTGGAAGGGAGGTGTGAACACTGAAGCTTTCTTT CSARDWKGGVNTEAFF
TRBJ2-1 TRBD1 TRBV29-1 many TGCAGCGTTGAAGCCTTACAGGGGAACTACAATGAGCAGTTCTTC CSVEALQGNYNEQFF
TRBJ2-1 NA TRBV7-9 many TGTGCCAGCAGCCCCGCCATCGATTGCGATGAGCAGTTCTTC CASSPAIDCDEQFF
TRBJ2-1 NA TRBV6-5 many TGTGCCAGCAGTTACTCAGGGAACGGGTACAATGAGCAGTTCTTC CASSYSGNGYNEQFF
TRBJ1-2 NA TRBV20-1 few TGCAGTTCTAGAGGCGACAGGTCTTCTAACTATGGCTACACCTTC CSSRGDRSSNYGYTF
TRBJ1-1 TRBD1 TRBV6-1 many TGTGCCAGCAGGGGACAGGGGGCGTACACTGAAGCTTTCTTT CASRGQGAYTEAFF
TRBJ2-4 NA TRBV6-1 many TGTGCCAGCAGTCCCCGGGACGGAAACATTCAGTACTTC CASSPRDGNIQYF
TRBJ2-1 NA TRBV20-1 few TGCAGTGCTAGAGATGGGCAGCTAATAGACAATGAGCAGTTCTTC CSARDGQLIDNEQFF
TRBJ1-4 NA TRBV20-1 many TGCAGTGCTAGAATTGGGGGAAATGAAAAACTGTTTTTT CSARIGGNEKLFF
TRBJ2-4 NA TRBV21-1 many TGTGCCAGCCAGACTAGCGGGAGTGGTTCCAAAAACATTCAGTACTTC CASQTSGSGSKNIQYF
TRBJ2-1 NA TRBV14 NA TGTGCCAGCAGCGCCCTTCGGGTTGGGTATAGTGAGCAGTTCTTC CASSALRVGYSEQFF
TRBJ2-1 NA TRBV5-1 many TGCGCCAGCAGCCCTCTGAGGGACGGTGAGCAGTTCTTC CASSPLRDGEQFF
TRBJ2-1 NA TRBV5-1 many TGCGCCAGCAGCTTATTACCGCCAGATGAGCAGTTCTTC CASSLLPPDEQFF
TRBJ2-1 TRBD2 TRBV6-5 many TGTGCCAGCAGTTGGTACCCGACTAGCGGGAGGGTGAATGAGCAGTTCTTC CASSWYPTSGRVNEQFF
TRBJ1-2 NA TRBV5-6 many TGTGCCAGCAGCCGGGCGGGCAGACAGGATTACGGCTACACCTTC CASSRAGRQDYGYTF
TRBJ2-1 NA TRBV12-3/TRBV12-4 few TGTGCCAGCAGTTTAGGATCTAGATACAATGAGCAGTTCTTC CASSLGSRYNEQFF
TRBJ2-1 NA TRBV20-1 few TGCAGTGCCCCAGTACAGGGTTTTCGGTTCTTC CSAPVQGFRFF
TRBJ2-3 TRBD1 TRBV7-6 many TGTGCCAGCAGCTCCGACAGGGGGCTCGTAGATACGCAGTATTTT CASSSDRGLVDTQYF
TRBJ2-5 NA TRBV14 many TGTGCCAGCAGCCAAGATGGAGTCAGGGACCAAGAGACCCAGTACTTC CASSQDGVRDQETQYF
TRBJ1-5 NA TRBV7-2 many TGTGCCAGCAGCTTATTGGGGGGAAGCAATCAGCCCCAGCATTTT CASSLLGGSNQPQHF
TRBJ2-3 NA TRBV6-1 many TGTGCCAGCAGGCCAACTTTCGGGATTAGCACAGATACGCAGTATTTT CASRPTFGISTDTQYF
TRBJ2-1 TRBD2 TRBV5-1 many TGCGCCAGCAGCGAGTTCGAGCGGGAGGGGTACAATGAGCAGTTCTTC CASSEFEREGYNEQFF
TRBJ1-4 NA TRBV7-9 many TGTGCCAGCAGCTTCGCGACAAAGGCTAATGAAAAACTGTTTTTT CASSFATKANEKLFF
TRBJ2-5 NA TRBV20-1 few TGCAGTGCTAGAGATTTGGGTCCGGGGCTAGAGCCCCAGTACTTC CSARDLGPGLEPQYF
TRBJ2-1 NA TRBV9 many TGTGCCAGCAGCGTAGAGGGTAGCGCCTACAATGAGCAGTTCTTC CASSVEGSAYNEQFF